Listed here are 23 T cell receptor beta chains from one sample, sequenced in a study of blood T cell repertoires in COVID-19. The table came from immunoSEQ multiplex PCR; TCRdb's copy has only in-frame clones and leaves some out. The sample has about 240,000 clones; 70% to 90% are singletons. The sample consisted of peripheral blood. Receptors were obtained from a woman in her 70s with active or convalescent COVID-19.

This sequence joins TRBV6-5 and TRBJ1-5, with 9 positions matching TRBD1. The ends lost 6 bases at V and 4 bases at J; junction bases unmatched: 7. Germline V gene lookup returns CDR1 MNHEY and CDR2 SVGAGI. The CDR3 contains 15 residues. CDR3 sequence (DNA): TGTGCCAGCAGCCCGGGACAGGGAATAAATCAGCCCCAGCATTTT. It yields the protein CASSPGQGINQPQHF.

This clone was recorded once. The CDR3 nucleotides read TGCGCCAGCAGCTCTCGGACAGGTTCCTACGAGCAGTACTTC. As protein: CASSSRTGSYEQYF. This sequence joins TRBV5-1 and TRBJ2-7; 7 bases line up with TRBD1. V gave up 3 bases and J gave up 1 base; unmatched junction bases: 4. The CDR3 extends over 14 amino acids. CDR1 and CDR2 from the germline V gene are SGHRS and YFSETQ.

The chain employs TRBV4-3 and TRBJ1-5, with TRBD1 as a possible D gene (6 bases). The V gene's germline CDR1 is LGHNA and CDR2 YSLEER. The CDR3 is 14 residues long. V was clipped by 8 bases and J by 4 bases, with 15 bases between them. CDR3 bases: TGCGCCAGCTCTCGGGACATATTTAATCAGCCCCAGCATTTT. Protein: CASSRDIFNQPQHF.

This sequence joins TRBV11-2 and TRBJ2-5; D gene ambiguous. In germline, CDR1 is SGHAT, CDR2 FQNNGV. Trimming took off 7 bases at V and 3 bases at J, with 15 bases between the two ends. The CDR3 runs 14 residues. The CDR3 DNA is TGTGCCAGCACCGGCCCCGCGGTTGAAGAGACCCAGTACTTC. Protein: CASTGPAVEETQYF.

This clone was observed once. This chain uses TRBV5-8 with TRBJ1-2, with 9 bases aligning to TRBD1. Germline values: CDR1 SGHTS, CDR2 YDEGEE. The CDR3 is 14 residues long. Trimming removed 3 bases from V and 6 bases from J; junction bases left unmatched: 6. CDR3 sequence reads: CASSSHRGLDGYTF. The CDR3 DNA reads TGTGCCAGCAGCTCTCACAGGGGGCTGGATGGCTACACCTTC.

The rearrangement joins TRBV6-5 to TRBJ1-2; D is unclear. V was cut by 8 bases and J by 5 bases, with 15 bases left in between. Looked up from germline, CDR1 is MNHEY and CDR2 is SVGAGI. CDR3 length: 13 amino acids. The CDR3 protein is CASGLQRGYGYTF. The CDR3 DNA sequence: TGTGCCAGCGGCCTCCAACGAGGGTATGGCTACACCTTC.

The chain joins TRBV6-5 to TRBJ1-1; a weak D match, TRBD1 (6 bases). V lost 6 bases and J 0 bases, leaving 8 bases between the germline ends. The CDR3 is 13 residues long. Germline V lookup: CDR1 MNHEY, CDR2 SVGAGI. The CDR3 DNA reads TGTGCCAGCAGGACAGGTATGAACACTGAAGCTTTCTTT. It is translated as CASRTGMNTEAFF.

The rearrangement uses TRBV6-5 and TRBJ1-5; D gene unclear. This CDR3 comprises 11 residues. CDR1 is MNHEY and CDR2 is SVGAGI in the germline V gene. Trimming removed 5 bases from V and 10 bases from J, with 9 bases in between. DNA of the CDR3: TGTGCCAGCAGTCCGGGGATACCCCAGCATTTT. It yields the protein CASSPGIPQHF.

The CDR3 reads CASSWGTATYNEQFF. DNA of the CDR3: TGTGCCAGCTCCTGGGGGACTGCCACCTACAATGAGCAGTTCTTC. The rearrangement uses TRBV18 and TRBJ2-1, with D possibly TRBD2 on 6 matching bases. The CDR3 is 15 residues long. Trimming pared 6 bases from V and 2 bases from J, leaving 14 bases between. Germline CDR1 KGHSH, CDR2 LQKENI. Combining the CDR3 with reference TRBV18 and TRBJ2-1 gives the whole variable domain NAGVMQNPRHLVRRRGQEARLRCSPMKGHSHVYWYRQLPEEGLKFMVYLQKENIIDESGMPKERFSAEFPKEGPSILRIQQVVRGDSAAYFCASSWGTATYNEQFFGPGTRLTVL.

The chain has TRBV7-2 and TRBJ2-1, with 12 nucleotides matching TRBD2. Germline CDR1 SGHTA, CDR2 FQGNSA. The junction had 4 bases not matched to a gene; V was cut back by 1 base and J by 3 bases. This CDR3 region has 17 residues. The CDR3 DNA reads TGTGCCAGCAGCTTAGGGACACTAGCGGGGGGCTACAATGAGCAGTTCTTC. This codes for CASSLGTLAGGYNEQFF.

This clone was seen a single time. V is TRBV3-1 (or the pseudogene TRBV3-2) and J is TRBJ1-1; D gene uncertain. The CDR3 length is 13 residues. V lost 0 bases to trimming and J lost 2 bases, with 4 bases between them. Germline V gene sequence: CDR1 LGHDT, CDR2 YNNKEL (reference sequence). DNA for the CDR3: TGTGCCAGCAGCCAAGAGGCCAACACTGAAGCTTTCTTT. This translates into CASSQEANTEAFF.

V gene TRBV6-2 or TRBV6-3 combines with J gene TRBJ1-3; D uncertain. The CDR3 sequence is 15 residues long. V was pared by 2 bases and J by 0 bases, with 8 bases between. CDR1 MNHEY and CDR2 SVGEGT come from the germline V gene. In DNA form, the CDR3 reads TGTGCCAGCAGTTACGGTGAGGCCTCTGGAAACACCATATATTTT. Its translation is CASSYGEASGNTIYF.

V is TRBV7-2 and J is TRBJ2-5; tentative D call: TRBD2 (5 bases). The germline V and J ends were trimmed by 5 bases and 2 bases, with 18 bases remaining between them. Per germline, CDR1 SGHTA and CDR2 FQGNSA. This CDR3 spans 16 amino acids. The CDR3 sequence is CASSPRTPLEQETQYF. As DNA, the CDR3 is TGTGCCAGCAGCCCCAGGACTCCATTAGAGCAAGAGACCCAGTACTTC.

The gene calls are TRBV9 and TRBJ2-7, with TRBD2 matching over 12 bases. Germline loops: CDR1 SGDLS, CDR2 YYNGEE. The junction had 4 bases not matched to a gene; V was cut back by 1 base and J by 2 bases. The CDR3 sequence is 16 residues long. As DNA, the CDR3 is TGTGCCAGCAGCGTATCGGCTAGCGGGGGGGCCTACGAGCAGTACTTC. Protein: CASSVSASGGAYEQYF.

The V gene is TRBV5-1, the J gene TRBJ2-7; 12 nucleotides agree with TRBD1. J lost 6 bases, V lost 5 bases, and 9 bases had no gene match. CDR3 length: 15 amino acids. Looked up from germline, CDR1 is SGHRS and CDR2 is YFSETQ. As DNA, the CDR3 is TGCGCCAGCAGGCCCGCTGGGACAGGGGGCCTCGAGCAGTACTTC. Protein product: CASRPAGTGGLEQYF.

The chain combines TRBV7-9 with TRBJ2-5; tentative D call: TRBD2 (5 bases). V shed 4 bases and J shed 5 bases, with 17 bases lying between them. CDR3 length: 15 residues. Germline assignment: CDR1 SEHNR and CDR2 FQNEAQ (reference sequence). CDR3: CASSSTPRGGETQYF. The CDR3 DNA follows: TGTGCCAGCAGCTCCACCCCCCGGGGTGGGGAGACCCAGTACTTC.

V gene TRBV6-1 combines with J gene TRBJ2-7, with D possibly TRBD1 on 5 matching bases. The V end was cut by 3 bases, the J end by 0 bases, with 9 bases between. CDR1 and CDR2 from the germline V gene are MNHNS and SASEGT. This CDR3 comprises 14 residues. For the CDR3, the DNA is TGTGCCAGCAGTGACAGGGTTACCTCCTACGAGCAGTACTTC. This translates into CASSDRVTSYEQYF.

V is TRBV7-2 and J is TRBJ1-3; the match to TRBD1 covers 7 bases. The germline gives CDR1 SGHTA, CDR2 FQGNSA. This CDR3 comprises 13 residues. The V segment lost 5 bases and the J segment 6 bases; nucleotides outside the gene matches: 4. The CDR3 DNA reads TGTGCCAGCAGCGTGGGACAGTTAAACACCATATATTTT. Translating it yields CASSVGQLNTIYF.

The chain uses TRBV6-5 and TRBJ1-2; D call uncertain. This CDR3 contains 14 residues. The germline gives CDR1 MNHEY, CDR2 SVGAGI. V was trimmed by 0 bases and J by 8 bases, leaving 13 bases between them. The CDR3 protein is CASSYSRGLGGYTF. CDR3 nucleotides: TGTGCCAGCAGTTACTCAAGAGGGCTGGGCGGCTACACCTTC.

This clone occurred once. This chain links TRBV9 with TRBJ2-3, with 8 bases identical to TRBD1. J lost 2 bases, V lost 6 bases, and 8 bases had no gene match. The germline V gene has CDR1 SGDLS and CDR2 YYNGEE. This CDR3 spans 15 amino acids. The CDR3 region has the DNA TGTGCCAGCACCACTCAGGGGGCAGACACAGATACGCAGTATTTT. It encodes CASTTQGADTDTQYF.

V usage is TRBV2 and J usage is TRBJ1-2; no clear D gene. Germline V gene data show CDR1 as SNHLY and CDR2 as FYNNEI. The CDR3 has 15 residues. Trimming shortened V by 4 bases and J by 0 bases, and 12 bases separated the two germline ends. The CDR3 protein is CASSVLQTTNYGYTF. CDR3 sequence (DNA): TGTGCCAGCAGTGTTCTGCAAACTACTAACTATGGCTACACCTTC.

Of note for this clone: Additional DNA sequences in this sample encode the identical CDR3. The V and J genes are TRBV6-5 and TRBJ1-3; TRBD1 might be the D (5 bases). The CDR3 spans 14 residues. V was clipped by 2 bases and J by 0 bases, with 5 bases between them. Germline loops: CDR1 MNHEY, CDR2 SVGAGI. CDR3 coding DNA: TGTGCCAGCAGTTACAGGGGCTCTGGAAACACCATATATTTT. Protein product: CASSYRGSGNTIYF.

The chain has TRBV5-5 and TRBJ1-4; TRBD1 aligns across 7 bases. Trimming cost V 4 bases and J 3 bases; bases outside gene matches: 12. The CDR3 is 17 residues long. Germline assignment: CDR1 SGHKS and CDR2 YYEKEE (reference sequence). In nucleotides, the CDR3 is TGTGCCAGCAGCACCGGGACAGAGAGTTTCGCTAATGAAAAACTGTTTTTT. Encoded protein: CASSTGTESFANEKLFF.